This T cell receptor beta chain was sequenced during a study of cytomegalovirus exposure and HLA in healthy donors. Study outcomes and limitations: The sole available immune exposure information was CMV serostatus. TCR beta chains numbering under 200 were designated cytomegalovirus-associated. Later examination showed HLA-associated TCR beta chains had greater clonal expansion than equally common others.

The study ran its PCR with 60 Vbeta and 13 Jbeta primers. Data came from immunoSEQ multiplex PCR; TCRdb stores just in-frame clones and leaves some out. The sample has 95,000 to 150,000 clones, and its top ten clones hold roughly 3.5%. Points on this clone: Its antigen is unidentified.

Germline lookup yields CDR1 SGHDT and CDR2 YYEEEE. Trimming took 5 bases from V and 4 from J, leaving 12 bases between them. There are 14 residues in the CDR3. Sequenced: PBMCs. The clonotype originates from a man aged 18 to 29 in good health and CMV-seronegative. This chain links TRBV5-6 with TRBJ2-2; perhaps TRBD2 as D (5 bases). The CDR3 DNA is TGTGCCAGCAGTGGAGGCAGCGGCACCGGGGAGCTGTTTTTT. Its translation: CASSGGSGTGELFF.